Detailed here is one T cell receptor beta chain. Its cognate antigen is unknown. The junction and the germline gene differ at one end; a read error may be behind it. This specimen belongs to a study of OX40 agonist ivuxolimab in advanced cancers. Study results and limitations: CD8+ T cells were the subset that, on average, had more expanded clones than CD4+.

CDR1 is SGHNT, CDR2 YYREEE, per germline (reference sequence). This CDR3 spans 15 amino acids. The protocol was immunoSEQ multiplex PCR, while the TCRdb copy is restricted to in-frame clones and leaves out a portion. The sample records around 74,000 clones, approximately 83% being singletons. The chain recombines TRBV5-4 with TRBJ1-1; a possible D gene is TRBD1 (6 bases). The receptor was isolated from an adult with an advanced solid tumor such as melanoma, head and neck, liver or kidney cancer. The source material was CD4+ or CD8+ T cells sorted from blood, sampled in a trial of the OX40 agonist ivuxolimab. CDR3 sequence: CASSQTQGWNTEAFF. For the CDR3, the DNA is TGCGCCAGCAGCCAGACACAGGGCTGGAACACTGAAGCTTTCTTT. The full variable domain, in which reference TRBV5-4 and TRBJ1-1 provide the parts outside the CDR3, is ETGVTQSPTHLIKTRGQQVTLRCSSQSGHNTVSWYQQALGQGPQFIFQYYREEENGRGNFPPRFSGLQFPNYSSELNVNALELDDSALYLCASSQTQGWNTEAFFGQGTRLTVV.